This T cell receptor (beta chain) was obtained from a study of response to subunit inactivated influenza vaccine. This clonotype was detected many times. Its specificity is not known. TCRdb used MiXCR to reprocess the RT-PCR reads, holding one entry per CDR3 protein. The repertoire holds fewer than 200,000 distinct CDR3 sequences, with roughly 8.7% as singletons. Study findings and constraints: Authors suggested seasonal influenza vaccinations each recruit few new T cells.

The germline gives CDR1 SEHNR, CDR2 FQNEAQ (reference sequence). V lost 4 bases and J lost 5, with 17 bases in between. The CDR3 totals 15 residues. Source: non-naive T cells sorted from PBMCs, taken on the day of vaccination. The chain combines TRBV7-9 with TRBJ2-5; D is possibly TRBD1 (8 bases). This TCR was recovered from a man aged 50 to 60 who received an inactivated influenza vaccine. The CDR3 sequence is CASSSNGQGGETQYF. The CDR3 nucleotides are TGTGCCAGCAGCTCGAACGGACAGGGAGGGGAGACCCAGTACTTC.